This paragraph reports one T cell receptor beta chain. Study processing details: From reference gene primer amplification, estimates of nucleated cell counts were derived. TCRdb's table, derived via immunoSEQ multiplex PCR, lists solely in-frame clones and lacks some. The V and J calls and clone size come from that table; D and trimming were worked out from the DNA. The data show about 140,000 clones, about nine tenths seen once. This sample is drawn from a study of blood T cell repertoires in COVID-19. On the study more broadly: Collection of acute and convalescent COVID-19 samples took place in the United States, Italy and Spain.

The CDR3 is 14 residues long. Germline assignment: CDR1 SGHDT and CDR2 YYEEEE. Trimming removed 0 bases at V and 0 bases at J, with 6 bases between. What was sequenced was peripheral blood. The sequence was collected from a man aged 50 or older who had recovered from COVID-19. The V and J genes are TRBV5-6 and TRBJ1-1, with a weak D call TRBD1 (5 bases). CDR3 amino acids: CASSLGGMNTEAFF. The CDR3 bases are TGTGCCAGCAGCTTGGGGGGCATGAACACTGAAGCTTTCTTT.